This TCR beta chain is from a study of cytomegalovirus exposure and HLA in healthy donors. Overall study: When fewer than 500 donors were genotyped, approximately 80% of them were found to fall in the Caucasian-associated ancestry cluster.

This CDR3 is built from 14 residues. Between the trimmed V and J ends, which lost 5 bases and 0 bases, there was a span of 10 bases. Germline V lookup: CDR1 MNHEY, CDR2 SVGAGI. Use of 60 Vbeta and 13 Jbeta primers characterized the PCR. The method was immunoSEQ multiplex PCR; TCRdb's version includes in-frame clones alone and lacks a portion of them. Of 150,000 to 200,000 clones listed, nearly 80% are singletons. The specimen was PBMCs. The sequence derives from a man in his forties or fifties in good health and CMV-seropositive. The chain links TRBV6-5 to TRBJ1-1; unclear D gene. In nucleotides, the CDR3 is TGTGCCAGCAGTGCCCCGAACATGAACACTGAAGCTTTCTTT. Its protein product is CASSAPNMNTEAFF.